A single sample is the source of the 22 T cell receptor beta chains below, sequenced in a study of shared clonotypes between healthy human individuals (TCRdb year 2020). Library method: the immunoSEQ multiplex PCR assay. The clones in this table, taken by TCRdb from immuneACCESS, are in-frame only. Not every clone is retained; where verified, under half of the shortfall comes from an unresolved V gene, and the cause of the rest is unknown. The sample profile shows roughly 2 million clones; approximately 95% of them were found once. 0.13% of the sample comes from the top ten. Sequencing was performed on naive CD4+ T cells sorted from blood. In the paper's terms, the cell subset or site label means: CD45RA+ positively selected. Source of these receptors: a man younger than 35 in good health.

V gene TRBV9 combines with J gene TRBJ2-7, with 12 bases aligning to TRBD2. The CDR3 spans 17 residues. With 0 bases clipped from V and 5 bases from J, the junction kept 9 bases outside the gene matches. CDR1 SGDLS and CDR2 YYNGEE come from the germline V gene. For the CDR3, the DNA is TGTGCCAGCAGCGTAGGGCCTAGCGGGAGGGCCCAGCACGAGCAGTACTTC. Translation: CASSVGPSGRAQHEQYF.

This clone appeared once. This chain links TRBV7-8 with TRBJ2-3; TRBD2 matches 7 bases. Germline values: CDR1 SGHVS, CDR2 FQNEAQ. J gave up 0 bases and V 5 bases, and 5 bases lay outside the gene matches. The length of the CDR3 is 15 residues. CDR3 sequence: CASSTIAGSTDTQYF. The CDR3 DNA reads TGTGCCAGCAGCACCATAGCGGGTAGCACAGATACGCAGTATTTT.

The chain links TRBV5-1 to TRBJ1-2; D ambiguous. Germline-derived CDR1 and CDR2 are SGHRS and YFSETQ. The V and J ends lost 3 bases and 4 bases respectively, with 19 bases between them. CDR3 length: 16 amino acids. The CDR3 loop is CASSSSDRFVGYGYTF. CDR3 sequence (DNA): TGCGCCAGCAGCTCTTCGGACCGGTTTGTGGGCTATGGCTACACCTTC.

The chain couples TRBV7-3 to TRBJ2-3, with 8 bases matching TRBD2. The junction had 14 bases not matched to a gene; V was cut back by 5 bases and J by 4 bases. The CDR3 is made up of 17 amino acids. Germline CDR1 is SGHTA and CDR2 is FQGTGA. The CDR3 sequence is CASSPHPSGLVPDTQYF. For the CDR3, the DNA is TGTGCCAGCAGCCCCCACCCTTCGGGACTAGTCCCAGATACGCAGTATTTT.

This rearrangement joins TRBV11-2 to TRBJ2-7, with a tentative D call TRBD2 (6 bases). The germline V and J ends were trimmed by 4 bases and 9 bases, with 19 bases remaining between them. Germline V gene lookup returns CDR1 SGHAT and CDR2 FQNNGV. The CDR3 consists of 14 residues. The CDR3: CASSSALSGSGQYF. The CDR3 DNA reads TGTGCCAGCAGCTCCGCCCTTAGCGGCTCTGGGCAGTACTTC.

For the CDR3, the DNA is TGTGCCAGCAGGCCGGGGCGACTCACAGATACGCAGTATTTT. Its translation is CASRPGRLTDTQYF. The chain uses TRBV5-4 and TRBJ2-3; TRBD1 or TRBD2 may be the D gene (5 bases each). The CDR3 covers 14 residues. Trimming cost V 5 bases and J 2 bases, with 12 bases left between them. CDR1 is SGHNT and CDR2 is YYREEE in the germline V gene (reference sequence).

On this clone: A much larger clone is a single base away; this may be a read error. This same CDR3 is encoded by further DNA sequences in the sample. The chain has TRBV5-1 and TRBJ1-1; possibly TRBD1 for D (5 bases). The V gene lost 0 bases and the J gene lost 0 bases, with 6 bases spanning the gap. Germline V gives CDR1 SGHRS, CDR2 YFSETQ. The CDR3 runs 14 residues. The CDR3 DNA reads as TGCGCCAGCAGCTTGGGAGGGGTGAACACTGAAGCTTTCTTT. Translation gives CASSLGGVNTEAFF.

V is TRBV5-1 and J is TRBJ2-7; 10 nucleotides agree with TRBD1. J lost 3 bases, V lost 4 bases, and 7 bases had no gene match. The CDR3 consists of 15 residues. Germline V gene data show CDR1 as SGHRS and CDR2 as YFSETQ. In nucleotides, the CDR3 is TGCGCCAGCAGCCCGGACAGGGGGGTAAACTACGAGCAGTACTTC. This sequence encodes CASSPDRGVNYEQYF. The whole variable domain, filled in from reference TRBV5-1 and TRBJ2-7, reads KAGVTQTPRYLIKTRGQQVTLSCSPISGHRSVSWYQQTPGQGLQFLFEYFSETQRNKGNFPGRFSGRQFSNSRSEMNVSTLELGDSALYLCASSPDRGVNYEQYFGPGTRLTVT.

The chain uses TRBV20-1 and TRBJ2-7; TRBD2 might be the D (5 bases). With 6 bases removed from V and 6 bases from J, the gap between germline ends came to 12 bases. This CDR3 comprises 11 residues. Germline lookup yields CDR1 DFQATT and CDR2 SNEGSKA (reference sequence). The CDR3 loop is CSAHTRSEQYF. The CDR3 DNA reads TGCAGTGCCCATACTAGATCCGAGCAGTACTTC.

The chain has TRBV6-5 and TRBJ2-7, with 11 bases aligning to TRBD2. The CDR3 consists of 13 residues. Germline-derived CDR1 and CDR2 are MNHEY and SVGAGI. With 7 bases clipped from V and 4 bases from J, the junction kept 3 bases outside the gene matches. The chain's CDR3 is CASTTSGSYEQYF. In nucleotides, the CDR3 is TGTGCCAGCACCACTAGCGGGAGTTACGAGCAGTACTTC.

This clone was seen just once. V and J are TRBV29-1 and TRBJ2-2; 8 positions match TRBD1. Unmatched junction bases numbered 5, after V lost 7 bases and J lost 7 bases. Germline V gene sequence: CDR1 SQVTM, CDR2 ANQGSEA. This CDR3 is built from 12 residues. CDR3 bases: TGCAGCGCTGGGACAGGAAACGGGGAGCTGTTTTTT. This codes for CSAGTGNGELFF.

In DNA, the CDR3 is TGCGCCAGCAGCCAAGGGCCGGGACAGGGTTCCTACGAGCAGTACTTC. It specifies CASSQGPGQGSYEQYF. The chain carries TRBV4-3 and TRBJ2-7; TRBD1 aligns across 9 bases. The CDR3 is 16 residues long. Germline CDR1 reads LGHNA; CDR2 reads YSLEER. V shed 1 base and J 1 base; nucleotides not matched to a gene: 5.

This chain uses TRBV5-4 with TRBJ2-1, with a possible D match to TRBD2 (5 bases). The CDR3 sequence is 15 residues long. Trimming left V 0 bases short and J 4 bases short, with 11 bases between. Germline V CDR1 and CDR2: SGHNT, YYREEE (reference sequence). The CDR3 region is CASSLVPAVYNEQFF. DNA of the CDR3: TGTGCCAGCAGCTTGGTTCCAGCGGTTTACAATGAGCAGTTCTTC.

This clone appeared a single time. The chain links TRBV19 to TRBJ1-1; no clear D gene. The CDR3 has 11 amino acids. V lost 7 bases and J lost 11, with 14 bases in between. The germline V gene encodes CDR1 LNHDA and CDR2 SQIVND (reference sequence). CDR3 sequence (DNA): TGTGCCAGTAACTCAGGTATTACGGCTTTCTTT. Amino acids: CASNSGITAFF.

The chain carries TRBV7-2 and TRBJ1-4; TRBD1 might be the D (6 bases). The germline gives CDR1 SGHTA, CDR2 FQGNSA. The CDR3 covers 15 residues. Trimming shortened V by 5 bases and J by 5 bases, and 15 bases separated the two germline ends. The CDR3 spells CASSPGQPGNEKLFF. The CDR3 nucleotides are TGTGCCAGCAGCCCCGGACAGCCAGGGAATGAAAAACTGTTTTTT.

The rearrangement uses TRBV6-5 and TRBJ2-1; D remains ambiguous. Germline V gives CDR1 MNHEY, CDR2 SVGAGI. Trimming removed 6 bases at V and 3 bases at J, with 15 bases between. The CDR3 length is 15 residues. CDR3 nucleotide sequence: TGTGCCAGCAGCATGACCATCGCAGGCTACAATGAGCAGTTCTTC. Translating it yields CASSMTIAGYNEQFF.

As for this clone: Other DNA variants within this sample encode the same CDR3. The chain is built from TRBV5-1 and TRBJ2-2; D remains ambiguous. Deletions cut 1 base from V and 2 bases from J, with 6 bases between. CDR1 and CDR2 from the germline V gene are SGHRS and YFSETQ. CDR3 size: 14 residues. The CDR3 sequence is CASSLTLNTGELFF. The DNA for the CDR3 is TGCGCCAGCAGCTTGACACTTAACACCGGGGAGCTGTTTTTT.

The rearrangement joins TRBV11-2 to TRBJ2-5; TRBD2 agrees at 16 bases. The CDR3 is 18 residues long. In germline, CDR1 is SGHAT, CDR2 FQNNGV. The ends lost 1 base at V and 3 bases at J; junction bases unmatched: 5. For the CDR3, the DNA is TGTGCCAGCAGCTTAGCGGGACTAGCGGGAGGGCTGGAAGAGACCCAGTACTTC. This translates into CASSLAGLAGGLEETQYF.

The chain combines TRBV9 with TRBJ2-2, with D unclear. Trimming removed 0 bases from V and 6 bases from J, with 12 bases in between. CDR1 SGDLS and CDR2 YYNGEE come from the germline V gene. The CDR3 contains 15 residues. This CDR3 reads CASSVDALVPGELFF. The CDR3 region has the DNA TGTGCCAGCAGCGTAGATGCCCTAGTTCCCGGGGAGCTGTTTTTT.

The chain couples TRBV6-6 to TRBJ2-1, with D perhaps TRBD1 or TRBD2 (5 bases each). The CDR3 has 15 amino acids. The V end was cut by 2 bases, the J end by 9 bases, with 17 bases between. Germline V gene sequence: CDR1 MNHNY, CDR2 SVGAGI (reference sequence). CDR3 sequence: CASSYEGKKASEQFF. CDR3 DNA: TGTGCCAGCAGTTACGAGGGGAAGAAAGCCAGTGAGCAGTTCTTC.

The CDR3 coding sequence is TGTGCCAGCAGCTTGGGCCTAGCGGGAGGCGGTGAGCAGTTCTTC. It specifies CASSLGLAGGGEQFF. This sequence joins TRBV5-4 and TRBJ2-1; 11 bases map to TRBD2. The trim removed 0 bases at V and 9 bases at J, leaving 5 bases unmatched. Germline V lookup: CDR1 SGHNT, CDR2 YYREEE (reference sequence). The CDR3 consists of 15 residues.

V is TRBV6-1 and J is TRBJ2-7, with 13 bases fitting TRBD2. CDR3 length: 16 residues. J was trimmed by 0 bases and V by 6 bases; bases with no gene match: 5. Germline-derived CDR1 and CDR2 are MNHNS and SASEGT. DNA of the CDR3: TGTGCCAGCAGCGAAACTAGCGGGAGGGCCTCCTACGAGCAGTACTTC. Translated: CASSETSGRASYEQYF.